This T cell receptor beta chain was documented in a study of T cell repertoires in cytomegalovirus infection. Study-wide background: Recently identified HLA-C-restricted CMV epitopes and well-studied HLA-B-restricted CMV epitopes were used by the study. Public TCR beta signatures provided an indication of both CMV infection and a matching HLA type. The study's findings and limits: The response measured ex vivo was dominated by TCR beta clonotypes (HLA-C-restricted and CMV-specific).

Germline-derived CDR1 and CDR2 are MNHEY and SVGEGT. CDR3 size: 12 residues. Trimming pared 7 bases from V and 11 bases from J, leaving 14 bases between. Comments on this clonotype: Its matching antigen is unknown.

TCRdb independently ran MiXCR on the reads; one entry per CDR3 protein. Of fewer than 950,000 distinct CDR3 sequences in the sample, approximately 29% are singletons; the top ten hold around an eighth. The V call is TRBV6-2 or TRBV6-3, the J call TRBJ1-4; no reliable D call. This TCR was sampled from a human donor in good health (CMV status not recorded). Some clones in this sample may be carry-over from other donors' samples. This material consisted of cultured CD8+ T cells from PBMCs, taken from culture after CMV antigen stimulation. CDR3 DNA: TGTGCCAGCACCTCAGCGTCCTGGAAACTGTTTTTT. This codes for CASTSASWKLFF.